A selection of T cell receptor beta chains follows, all from one sample in a study of a mutant IDH1 vaccine in newly diagnosed glioma. The antigens for these receptors are not known. Assay: immunoSEQ multiplex PCR; the TCRdb copy retains only in-frame clones and omits some. The sample holds tens of thousands of clones; about 81% are singletons and the top ten take 6.5% to 9%. Sequencing used PBMCs, obtained from a glioma patient whose treatment included an IDH1 peptide vaccine. These receptors came from a woman between 40 and 55 years old with glioma. Some clones in this sample may be carry-over from other donors' samples. The CDR3 runs from the conserved cysteine through the conserved F or W.

>TRBV9
CASSALPQGAHGYTF
>TRBV5-4
CASSRLALDEQYF
>TRBV14
CASSQWDLRGRNYEQYF
>TRBV5-1
CASSLARVDVSYGYTF
>TRBV30
CAWKYSGELFF
>TRBV29-1
CSVDWRGVETQYF
>TRBV5-1
CASKGRENTEAFF
>TRBV11-2
CASRLRGGTGGEQYF
>TRBV14
CASSQGNFGEAFF
>TRBV14
CASSPLASGYGYTF
>TRBV2
CASSFVPERPQHF
>TRBV29-1
CSVEARRQAADTQYF
>TRBV25-1
CASGVGGRVRETQYF
>TRBV6-6
CASSYPPNLSGNTIYF
>TRBV10-1
CASSEDRGGRNTGELFF
>TRBV11-2
CASSLAGRSFYGYTF
>TRBV11-2
CASSLVKGRGDGYTF
>TRBV7-9
CASSSTSGGAYEQYF
>TRBV7-9
CASSFTSVGTEAFF
>TRBV6-1
CASSENIWANTEAFF
>TRBV14
CASSQAARRNTIYF
>TRBV29-1
CSVASGSTEQYF
>TRBV30
CAWSGRTGPNEKLFF
>TRBV9
CASSQWIGTTGELFF
>TRBV14
CASSSPLAGAYPNEQFF
>TRBV18
CASSPLEGTNYGYTF
>TRBV5-6
CASTIRLGNTIYF
>TRBV10-3
CAISEYGTEAFF
>TRBV10-3
CAISVSGQGSSYEQYF
>TRBV13
CASSLGRGNSPLHF
>TRBV6-1
CASSTHAYGYTF
>TRBV5-1
CASSLVARTSGNTIYF
>TRBV2
CASKYTGMEQFF
>TRBV7-9
CASTPLGLSYEQYF
>TRBV18
CASSPRADNSPLHF
>TRBV30
CAWRQGNEKLFF
>TRBV18
CASSTPGGNYGYTF
>TRBV6-1
CASSEAGKIEPFF
>TRBV2
CASRIGAYEQYF
>TRBV7-2
CASSLVAGGATNEKLFF
>TRBV6-5
CASSLDSNYGYTF
>TRBV7-2
CASSLAGGGYGYTF
>TRBV5-5
CASSLGTVYEQYF
>TRBV7-2
CASSQTYSDTQYF
>TRBV6-5
CASSWNKDTEAFF
>TRBV7-9
CASSSGQGLFYEQYF
>TRBV4-3
CASSPGLTDGELFF
>TRBV19
CASSSSGANVLTF
>TRBV6-1
CASKTIRNTDTQYF
>TRBV4-1
CASSQDPGTRSYEQYF
>TRBV28
CASSTLAGVVDTQYF